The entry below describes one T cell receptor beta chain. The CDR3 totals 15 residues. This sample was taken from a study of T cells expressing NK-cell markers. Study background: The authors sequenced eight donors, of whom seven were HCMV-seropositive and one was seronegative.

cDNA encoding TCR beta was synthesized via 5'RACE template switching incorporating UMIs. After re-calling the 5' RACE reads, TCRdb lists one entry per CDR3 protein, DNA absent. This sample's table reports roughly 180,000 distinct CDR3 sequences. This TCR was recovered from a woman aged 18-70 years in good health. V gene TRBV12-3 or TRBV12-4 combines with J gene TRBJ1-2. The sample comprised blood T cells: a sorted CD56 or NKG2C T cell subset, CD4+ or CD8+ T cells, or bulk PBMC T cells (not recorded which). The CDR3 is CASTQGLLRSYGYTF.